These 5 T cell receptor beta chains came from one sample sequenced in a study of T-cell memory formation after mild COVID-19. TCRdb re-derived calls from the 5' RACE reads in MiXCR, one entry per CDR3 protein. This repertoire shows over 400,000 distinct CDR3 sequences, about 25% found once; its top ten account for around 13%. The specimen was PBMCs or a T cell subset sorted from them (not recorded which). The origin of the receptors is an adult woman who had mild COVID-19 (a few samples of this study predate the infection). Cell type and time point are not known.

This chain connects TRBV5-1 to TRBJ2-3; D may be TRBD2 (7 bases). V was cut by 6 bases and J by 2 bases, with 13 bases left in between. The CDR3 totals 14 residues. Per the germline V gene, CDR1 is SGHRS and CDR2 is YFSETQ. CDR3 sequence: CASTGGLFTDTQYF. CDR3 nucleotides: TGCGCCAGCACCGGGGGGCTGTTCACAGATACGCAGTATTTT.

In this sample, this clonotype turned up many times. The chain employs TRBV20-1 and TRBJ2-4; 7 nucleotides align to TRBD2. The V and J ends lost 1 base and 5 bases, in that order; junction bases with no gene match: 17. This CDR3 has 18 amino acids. Germline V gene lookup returns CDR1 DFQATT and CDR2 SNEGSKA (reference sequence). CDR3 loop: CSARGLGGHLREQNIQYF. DNA for the CDR3: TGCAGTGCTAGAGGCTTGGGTGGACACTTGCGGGAGCAAAACATTCAGTACTTC.

V and J are TRBV12-3 or TRBV12-4 and TRBJ1-6; no clear D. This CDR3 is 13 amino acids long. V lost 0 bases to trimming and J lost 5 bases, with 2 bases between them. The CDR3 DNA reads TGTGCCAGCAGTTTAGCGGATAATTCACCCCTCCACTTT. This gives the protein CASSLADNSPLHF.

The V and J genes are TRBV24-1 and TRBJ2-3; D is ambiguous. The CDR3 loop spans 17 amino acids. CDR1 is KGHDR, CDR2 SFDVKD, per germline. The V and J ends lost 0 bases and 2 bases respectively, with 14 bases between them. CDR3 sequence reads: CATSDLDIGQATDTQYF. In DNA form, the CDR3 reads TGTGCCACCAGTGATTTGGATATCGGGCAGGCCACAGATACGCAGTATTTT.

The chain employs TRBV6-5 and TRBJ1-5; D is unclear. The V end lost 0 bases, the J end lost 4 bases, and 7 bases lay between the germline ends. Germline values: CDR1 MNHEY, CDR2 SVGAGI. The CDR3 consists of 14 residues. CDR3 coding DNA: TGTGCCAGCAGTTACTCATCCACTAATCAGCCCCAGCATTTT. Its translation is CASSYSSTNQPQHF.